Shown below are 23 T cell receptor beta chains from a single sample sequenced in a study of blood T cell repertoires in COVID-19. Method: immunoSEQ multiplex PCR; TCRdb's copy keeps in-frame clones and lacks some. Seen here are about 81,000 clones, around nine tenths observed once, and the top ten hold about 4.4%. The specimen sequenced was peripheral blood. The receptor source for this set is a woman aged 80 or over with acute or convalescent COVID-19.

The V call is TRBV11-2, the J call TRBJ1-2; TRBD1 might be the D (5 bases). Trimming left V 7 bases short and J 3 bases short, with 15 bases between. This CDR3 comprises 14 residues. Germline V gene data show CDR1 as SGHAT and CDR2 as FQNNGV. The CDR3 nucleotides read TGTGCCAGCACCCCCGGGGGGACCTACTATGGCTACACCTTC. Translating it yields CASTPGGTYYGYTF.

V is TRBV7-2 and J is TRBJ1-5; D is ambiguous. V was trimmed by 3 bases and J by 0 bases, leaving 3 bases between them. The V gene's germline CDR1 is SGHTA and CDR2 FQGNSA. This CDR3 has 13 amino acids. The CDR3 bases are TGTGCCAGCAGCTTGAGTAGCAATCAGCCCCAGCATTTT. Its translation is CASSLSSNQPQHF.

On this clone itself: This specimen includes other DNA sequences encoding the same CDR3. The rearrangement links TRBV7-2 to TRBJ2-2; 8 bases agree with TRBD1. The CDR3 is 14 amino acids. V shed 1 base and J 6 bases; nucleotides not matched to a gene: 1. Germline loops: CDR1 SGHTA, CDR2 FQGNSA. In DNA form, the CDR3 reads TGTGCCAGCAGCTTAGACAGGGGGGCCGGGGAGCTGTTTTTT. Residues: CASSLDRGAGELFF.

V and J are TRBV3-1 (or the pseudogene TRBV3-2) and TRBJ2-5, with TRBD2 matching over 11 bases. The length of the CDR3 is 15 residues. Germline V gene sequence: CDR1 LGHDT, CDR2 YNNKEL (reference sequence). With 6 bases clipped from V and 4 bases from J, the junction kept 7 bases outside the gene matches. CDR3 coding DNA: TGTGCCAGCAGGAAACTAGCGGGAGAGCGAGAGACCCAGTACTTC. Protein sequence: CASRKLAGERETQYF.

This clone occurred a few times. The chain couples TRBV4-3 to TRBJ2-7, with 12 bases matching TRBD2. The ends lost 0 bases at V and 4 bases at J; junction bases unmatched: 1. CDR1 is LGHNA, CDR2 YSLEER, per germline. This CDR3 spans 15 amino acids. The CDR3: CASSQEGLAGYEQYF. The CDR3, as DNA: TGCGCCAGCAGCCAAGAGGGACTAGCGGGTTACGAGCAGTACTTC.

This chain uses TRBV10-1 with TRBJ2-7; 9 nucleotides align to TRBD1. This CDR3 is 13 amino acids long. CDR1 is WNHNN, CDR2 SYGVQD, per germline (reference sequence). The V gene end was trimmed by 7 bases and the J gene end by 5 bases; junction bases not matched to a gene: 6. The CDR3 DNA sequence: TGCGCCAGCATCGACAGGGGGGAAAACGAGCAGTACTTC. This gives the protein CASIDRGENEQYF.

This chain connects TRBV21-1 to TRBJ2-3; the table names TRBD2, a call not compared with the DNA. TRBV21-1 is labeled a pseudogene. The CDR3 has 15 residues. CDR3 loop: CASSNRSGGTDTQYF. The CDR3, as DNA: TGTGCCAGCAGCAACCGTAGCGGGGGTACAGATACGCAGTATTTT.

The rearrangement joins TRBV7-9 to TRBJ2-7, with 11 positions matching TRBD1. Losses at the gene ends were 2 bases for V and 0 bases for J; bases not matched to a gene: 3. The germline V gene has CDR1 SEHNR and CDR2 FQNEAQ (reference sequence). This CDR3 has 16 amino acids. This CDR3 is CASSLWGQGVSYEQYF. In DNA, the CDR3 is TGTGCCAGCAGCTTATGGGGACAGGGGGTCTCCTACGAGCAGTACTTC. The variable domain in full, completed from reference TRBV7-9 and TRBJ2-7, reads DTGVSQNPRHKITKRGQNVTFRCDPISEHNRLYWYRQTLGQGPEFLTYFQNEAQLEKSRLLSDRFSAERPKGSFSTLEIQRTEQGDSAMYLCASSLWGQGVSYEQYFGPGTRLTVT.

The chain has TRBV19 and TRBJ2-6; D is unclear. This CDR3 is built from 14 residues. Germline V gene data show CDR1 as LNHDA and CDR2 as SQIVND (reference sequence). Between the trimmed V and J ends, which lost 6 bases and 1 base, there was a span of 7 bases. The CDR3, as DNA: TGTGCCAGTAGCACTGTTTCTGGGGCCAACGTCCTGACTTTC. Translating gives CASSTVSGANVLTF. The full variable domain, rest sourced from reference TRBV19 and TRBJ2-6, is DGGITQSPKYLFRKEGQNVTLSCEQNLNHDAMYWYRQDPGQGLRLIYYSQIVNDFQKGDIAEGYSVSREKKESFPLTVTSAQKNPTAFYLCASSTVSGANVLTFGAGSRLTVL.

The rearrangement uses TRBV19 and TRBJ2-3; 10 bases fit TRBD2. Germline assignment: CDR1 LNHDA and CDR2 SQIVND (reference sequence). The CDR3 covers 15 residues. After removal of 4 bases from V and 3 bases from J, the junction contained 4 bases not matched to a gene. DNA of the CDR3: TGTGCCAGTAGTAAGCTAGCGGGAGAGACAGATACGCAGTATTTT. Translating it yields CASSKLAGETDTQYF.

The gene calls are TRBV27 and TRBJ2-4; D might be TRBD2 (6 bases). The germline V and J ends were trimmed by 2 bases and 1 base, with 9 bases remaining between them. The V gene's germline CDR1 is MNHEY and CDR2 SMNVEV (reference sequence). There are 15 residues in the CDR3. The CDR3 DNA sequence: TGTGCCAGCAGTTTAGGGGGGTCCGCCAAAAACATTCAGTACTTC. It specifies CASSLGGSAKNIQYF.

The V and J genes are TRBV25-1 and TRBJ2-5, with a weak D call TRBD2 (6 bases). Trimming pared 2 bases from V and 4 bases from J, leaving 14 bases between. CDR1 and CDR2 from the germline V gene are MGHDK and SYGVNS. CDR3 length: 15 residues. In DNA form, the CDR3 reads TGTGCCAGCAGTGAACTTGGGGGGAGTCTAGAGACCCAGTACTTC. Translated: CASSELGGSLETQYF.

This sequence joins TRBV29-1 and TRBJ1-1; D is undetermined. CDR3 length equals 13 residues. V was pared by 4 bases and J by 8 bases, with 17 bases between. Per the germline V gene, CDR1 is SQVTM and CDR2 is ANQGSEA. The CDR3 reads CSVAGWASQEAFF. The CDR3 nucleotides read TGCAGCGTTGCTGGGTGGGCATCCCAAGAAGCTTTCTTT.

The rearrangement links TRBV7-2 to TRBJ1-1; TRBD1 matches 7 bases. V gave up 6 bases and J gave up 4 bases; unmatched junction bases: 5. Germline CDR1 is SGHTA and CDR2 is FQGNSA. This CDR3 contains 13 residues. Written as DNA, the CDR3 is TGTGCCAGCAGATTACAGGGGTCCACTGAAGCTTTCTTT. Amino acids: CASRLQGSTEAFF.

The rearrangement joins TRBV19 to TRBJ1-2; TRBD1 aligns across 10 bases. CDR1 and CDR2 from the germline V gene are LNHDA and SQIVND (reference sequence). CDR3 size: 13 residues. The junction had 8 bases not matched to a gene; V was cut back by 8 bases and J by 8 bases. DNA of the CDR3: TGTGCCAGTGGGGACAGGGGCCGGGGAGGCTACACCTTC. Residues: CASGDRGRGGYTF.

In DNA form, the CDR3 reads TGTGCCAGTAGTATTCAGGGGGGCGGACTCCGCAATGAGCAGTTCTTC. Amino acids: CASSIQGGGLRNEQFF. The V and J genes are TRBV19 and TRBJ2-1; a possible D gene is TRBD1 (7 bases). Trimming cost V 3 bases and J 6 bases, with 18 bases left between them. The CDR3 has 16 residues. Germline CDR1 LNHDA, CDR2 SQIVND (reference sequence).

The chain joins TRBV7-9 to TRBJ1-6, with unresolved D. In germline, CDR1 is SEHNR, CDR2 FQNEAQ (reference sequence). The CDR3 spans 17 residues. The ends were cut back, 4 bases at V and 0 bases at J, with 13 bases in the middle. The DNA for the CDR3 is TGTGCCAGCAGCTCCACCCAAAGGAGCTCCTATAATTCACCCCTCCACTTT. Translated: CASSSTQRSSYNSPLHF. Based on the CDR3 plus reference TRBV7-9 and TRBJ1-6, the full variable domain is DTGVSQNPRHKITKRGQNVTFRCDPISEHNRLYWYRQTLGQGPEFLTYFQNEAQLEKSRLLSDRFSAERPKGSFSTLEIQRTEQGDSAMYLCASSSTQRSSYNSPLHFGNGTRLTVT.

The sample holds a few counts of this clone. For the CDR3, the DNA is TGTGCCAGCAGCTTAGCTAGCGGGGGGGCAACAGATACGCAGTATTTT. This gives the protein CASSLASGGATDTQYF. The genes are TRBV7-2 and TRBJ2-3, with TRBD2 identical over 11 bases. Germline lookup yields CDR1 SGHTA and CDR2 FQGNSA. This CDR3 has 16 amino acids. The junction had 2 bases not matched to a gene; V was cut back by 0 bases and J by 3 bases.

This chain joins TRBV6-1 and TRBJ1-2, with D uncertain. V lost 2 bases to trimming and J lost 5 bases, with 12 bases between them. This CDR3 is 14 amino acids long. Germline lookup yields CDR1 MNHNS and CDR2 SASEGT. DNA of the CDR3: TGTGCCAGCAGTGAAAGGGAGGGAAGGTATGGCTACACCTTC. Translation gives CASSEREGRYGYTF.

This clone was counted once. The chain uses TRBV19 and TRBJ1-2; TRBD1 matches 8 bases. V lost 5 bases, J lost 7 bases, and 6 bases stayed unmatched. The CDR3 is made up of 13 amino acids. The germline V gene encodes CDR1 LNHDA and CDR2 SQIVND (reference sequence). In DNA form, the CDR3 reads TGTGCCAGTAGTGGGGGGACAGGCTTTGGCTACACCTTC. Its translation is CASSGGTGFGYTF.

The CDR3 DNA follows: TGTGCCAGCAGCTTGGCCGGGGATCCCTACGAGCAGTACTTC. Translated, it gives CASSLAGDPYEQYF. The genes are TRBV5-6 and TRBJ2-7; maybe TRBD2 (5 bases). This CDR3 contains 14 residues. Trimming removed 0 bases at V and 2 bases at J, with 9 bases between. Germline-derived CDR1 and CDR2 are SGHDT and YYEEEE.

The V call is TRBV19, the J call TRBJ2-4, with 11 positions matching TRBD1. V was pared by 6 bases and J by 4 bases, with 5 bases of the junction left unmatched. The length of the CDR3 is 15 residues. The V gene's germline CDR1 is LNHDA and CDR2 SQIVND (reference sequence). The CDR3 DNA reads TGTGCCAGTAGCCGAGGGACAGGGGGGAAAAACATTCAGTACTTC. This codes for CASSRGTGGKNIQYF. The whole variable domain, filled in from reference TRBV19 and TRBJ2-4, reads DGGITQSPKYLFRKEGQNVTLSCEQNLNHDAMYWYRQDPGQGLRLIYYSQIVNDFQKGDIAEGYSVSREKKESFPLTVTSAQKNPTAFYLCASSRGTGGKNIQYFGAGTRLSVL.

This chain uses TRBV2 with TRBJ2-5; 14 nucleotides agree with TRBD2. The CDR3 totals 16 residues. V was pared by 5 bases and J by 5 bases, with 7 bases of the junction left unmatched. The V gene's germline CDR1 is SNHLY and CDR2 FYNNEI. CDR3 in DNA: TGTGCCAGCAGTTCCGGGACTAGCGGGAGTTGGGAGACCCAGTACTTC. Its protein is CASSSGTSGSWETQYF.